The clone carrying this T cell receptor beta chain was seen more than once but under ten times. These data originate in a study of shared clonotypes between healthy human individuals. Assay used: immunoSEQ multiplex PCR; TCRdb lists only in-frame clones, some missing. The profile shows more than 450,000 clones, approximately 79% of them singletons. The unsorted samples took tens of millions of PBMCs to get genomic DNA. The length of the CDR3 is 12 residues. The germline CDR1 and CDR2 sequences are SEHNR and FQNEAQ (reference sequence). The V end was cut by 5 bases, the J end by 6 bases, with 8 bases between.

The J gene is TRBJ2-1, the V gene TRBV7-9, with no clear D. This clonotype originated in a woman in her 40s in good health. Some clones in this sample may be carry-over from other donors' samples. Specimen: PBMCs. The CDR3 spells CASSRPTNEQFF. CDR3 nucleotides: TGTGCCAGCAGCCGCCCTACCAATGAGCAGTTCTTC.